The present entry profiles one TCR beta chain with its context. Its cognate antigen has yet to be identified. Library preparation used the immunoSEQ multiplex PCR assay. Adaptive Biotechnologies carried out the TCRbeta CDR3 sequencing. As for the original processing: Repertoire similarity used the Chao-modified Jaccard index and median clonotype overlap from 200 random subsamples at equal sample size. The similarity analyses were run on either productive nucleotide sequences or amino acid sequences translated in silico. Hierarchical clustering with single linkage and t-SNE based on Chao-modified Jaccard distances were used to compare repertoires. Repertoire diversity was measured with the Renyi index after sample size normalisation across a range of alpha values. Sourced from immuneACCESS, this table was stored by TCRdb with only in-frame sequences that have V and J called. A share of the clones is absent; for the studies checked, an unresolved V gene accounts for under half, and the remainder has no known explanation. That table is the source of V, J and clone size, and D and trimming were worked out from the DNA. This sample's records show over 7,500 clones. About 1.7% of the sample is held by the ten biggest clonotypes.

The CDR3 has 15 amino acids, counting the end cysteine and phenylalanine. The coding DNA is unavailable. CDR1 and CDR2 were assigned from the germline V gene as SGHDT and YYEEEE. iaTreg cells were defined as HLA-DR+ Treg cells, were more frequent in NO ID patients than in ID patients at Tend, and were hypothesised to expand during inflammation. TCR repertoires were obtained from 11 juvenile idiopathic arthritis patients with active disease who had not reached inactive disease, of whom 3 were polyarticular and 8 were oligoarticular. The median age of the TCR-sequenced patients was about 10 years (range 2.4-22.9), and their median disease duration was around seven years (range 0.2-19.1). Samples for TCR repertoire analysis were collected at two centres in Italy. Peripheral blood mononuclear cells were separated on a Histopaque-1077 density gradient and then cryopreserved in approximately 90% FCS with about 10% DMSO.

The sample belongs to a study of synovial regulatory T cells in juvenile arthritis (dated by TCRdb to 2015 to 2017). Regarding the study in general: Among the sequenced patients, three were classified as therapy-naive, methotrexate plus infliximab was given to one, methotrexate was given to roughly six, and treatment information was unavailable for one. The study compared TCRbeta CDR3 repertoires of blood iaTreg cells, other blood Treg cells and synovial fluid Treg cells from matched patient samples. Effector T cell subsets from the study cohort were also sequenced for comparisons, but the Treg dataset by itself includes only blood Treg cells and synovial fluid Treg cells. The TCR repertoire comparisons covered Treg and Teff subsets from around ten JIA patients with active disease.

Here is what the overall study found, with its caveats: iaTreg TCR repertoires were largely private across patients and partially overlapped with synovial Teff and blood CPL repertoires. Compared with other blood Treg cells, blood iaTreg cells had lower TCR diversity, a finding consistent with antigen-driven expansion. Synovial Treg cells shared more CDR3 sequences with iaTreg cells than with other blood Treg cells, and Chao-Jaccard similarity confirmed that synovial Treg cells were more closely related to iaTreg cells.

The chain uses TRBV5-6 and TRBJ2-7; TCRdb's D call of TRBD1 is untestable without DNA. The sample comprised Treg cells from blood. This sample's cell subset or site label indicates: HLA-DR+ inflammation-associated blood Treg cells. This receptor was obtained from a donor aged 2 to 35 with juvenile idiopathic arthritis. The CDR3 has the sequence CASSPWTGLKHEQYF. When the CDR3 is completed using the reference TRBV5-6 and TRBJ2-7 genes on either side, the full variable domain is DAGVTQSPTHLIKTRGQQVTLRCSPKSGHDTVSWYQQALGQGPQFIFQYYEEEERQRGNFPDRFSGHQFPNYSSELNVNALLLGDSALYLCASSPWTGLKHEQYFGPGTRLTVT.